This entry features one T cell receptor beta chain sequence. The record originates from a study of tumour-infiltrating T cells in Burkitt lymphoma. About the study: The Burkitt lymphoma cohort spanned all epidemiological subtypes.

The protocol was immunoSEQ multiplex PCR, while the TCRdb copy is restricted to in-frame clones and leaves out a portion. The repertoire holds 1,000 to 1,500 clones, with 70% to 90% as singletons. Trimming removed 2 bases at V and 5 bases at J, with 12 bases between. This CDR3 spans 14 amino acids. Germline lookup yields CDR1 MNHNS and CDR2 SASEGT. The chain links TRBV6-1 to TRBJ2-5; TRBD2 is a possible D gene (7 bases). The source material was tumor tissue. This TCR derives from a human donor with Burkitt lymphoma. The CDR3 loop reads CASSEWGGLETQYF. CDR3 in DNA: TGTGCCAGCAGTGAATGGGGGGGGCTGGAGACCCAGTACTTC.